The source of this T cell receptor beta chain is a study of blood T cell repertoires in COVID-19. On the study more broadly: COVID-19 samples from acute and convalescent phases originated in the United States, Italy and Spain.

In the authors' methods: Estimated nucleated cell counts came from reference gene primer amplification. The assay was immunoSEQ multiplex PCR, and TCRdb's table has in-frame clones only and misses some. V and J calls and clone size come straight from that table; D and trimming were deduced from the DNA. The data show about 300,000 clones, about 91% seen once. CDR3 length: 13 amino acids. V was trimmed by 4 bases and J by 6 bases, leaving 13 bases between them. CDR1 and CDR2 (germline): SGDLS, YYNGEE. The chain combines TRBV9 with TRBJ1-2; TRBD1 is a possible D gene (6 bases). This TCR came from a woman in her twenties or thirties who had recovered from COVID-19. Source material: peripheral blood. This chain's CDR3 is CASSSGGADGYTF. The CDR3 bases are TGTGCCAGCAGCTCTGGGGGGGCGGATGGCTACACCTTC.